The source of this T cell receptor (beta chain) is a study of blood T cell repertoires in COVID-19. The study drew participants aged about 18 to 89 years from 20 to 30 US areas. CDR3 size: 12 residues. CDR1 LNHDA and CDR2 SQIVND come from the germline V gene (reference sequence). J was trimmed by 11 bases and V by 5 bases; bases with no gene match: 8. Sequencing used immunoSEQ multiplex PCR; TCRdb keeps in-frame clones, though not all of them. The top ten clones hold under 4.5% of a sample with around 140,000 clones, over 70% of them seen once. This chain links TRBV19 with TRBJ1-1; 7 nucleotides agree with TRBD1. The sample was PBMCs or T cells enriched from blood (not recorded which). This TCR derives from a man aged 45-65 years in a cohort exposed to, infected with or recovered from COVID-19 (not recorded which). The CDR3 sequence is CASSFRDRDAFF. DNA of the CDR3: TGTGCCAGTAGTTTCCGGGACAGAGACGCTTTCTTT.